The next 24 T cell receptor beta chains were all read from a single sample in a study of blood T cell repertoires in COVID-19. Sequencing used immunoSEQ multiplex PCR; TCRdb keeps in-frame clones, though not all of them. Among 250,000 to 350,000 clones, about 89% were seen once, and the ten largest hold about 0.8%. The specimen sequenced was peripheral blood. These receptors were obtained from a man aged 30 to 45 with acute or convalescent COVID-19.

The rearrangement links TRBV10-1 to TRBJ1-1; 9 nucleotides align to TRBD1. This CDR3 region has 14 residues. From germline, CDR1 is WNHNN and CDR2 SYGVQD (reference sequence). The junction had 5 bases not matched to a gene; V was cut back by 5 bases and J by 4 bases. CDR3 coding DNA: TGCGCCAGCAGTTCCGGGACAGGGACCACTGAAGCTTTCTTT. Amino acid sequence: CASSSGTGTTEAFF.

The chain combines TRBV18 with TRBJ1-4, with D maybe TRBD1 (6 bases). The CDR3 has 15 residues. The germline V gene encodes CDR1 KGHSH and CDR2 LQKENI. Trimming took 4 bases from V and 4 from J, leaving 13 bases between them. The CDR3 coding sequence is TGTGCCAGCTCACGGGGCCGGACAGATAATGAAAAACTGTTTTTT. Translated: CASSRGRTDNEKLFF.

This chain joins TRBV19 and TRBJ2-1; D is perhaps TRBD2 (5 bases). Germline-derived CDR1 and CDR2 are LNHDA and SQIVND (reference sequence). V shed 5 bases and J shed 4 bases, with 18 bases lying between them. This CDR3 comprises 16 residues. CDR3: CASSGETELGYNEQFF. In DNA form, the CDR3 reads TGTGCCAGTAGTGGGGAGACGGAATTAGGGTACAATGAGCAGTTCTTC.

This chain connects TRBV7-2 to TRBJ2-5, with D unclear. The CDR3 contains 13 residues. Deletions cut 5 bases from V and 5 bases from J, with 12 bases between. Germline assignment: CDR1 SGHTA and CDR2 FQGNSA. This CDR3 reads CASSNSLLETQYF. The CDR3 DNA follows: TGTGCCAGCAGCAATAGTTTGTTGGAGACCCAGTACTTC.

The table lists this clone with a few counts. The V call is TRBV5-5, the J call TRBJ1-2, with 8 bases aligning to TRBD1. This CDR3 is built from 12 residues. J was trimmed by 10 bases and V by 4 bases; bases with no gene match: 6. Germline V gene lookup returns CDR1 SGHKS and CDR2 YYEKEE (reference sequence). Here the CDR3 reads CASSPTGVYYTF. The CDR3 bases are TGTGCCAGCAGCCCGACAGGGGTTTACTACACCTTC.

The J gene is TRBJ1-5, the V gene TRBV11-2; D may be TRBD1 (6 bases). The germline gives CDR1 SGHAT, CDR2 FQNNGV. The V and J ends lost 2 bases and 13 bases respectively, with 21 bases between them. The CDR3 consists of 15 residues. In nucleotides, the CDR3 is TGTGCCAGCAGCTTAAGCTTATTGGACAGCCGGGGACAGCATTTT. Translated: CASSLSLLDSRGQHF.

V gene TRBV30 combines with J gene TRBJ1-3; the D is unclear. Per the germline V gene, CDR1 is GTSNPN and CDR2 is SVGIG (reference sequence). This CDR3 spans 14 amino acids. CDR3 protein: CVGLSNQRLDTIYF. The CDR3 DNA reads as TGTGTAGGACTGAGTAATCAGAGACTGGACACCATATATTTT.

The table lists this clone with a few counts. The chain links TRBV2 to TRBJ1-1; D possibly corresponds to TRBD1 (6 bases). V was trimmed by 6 bases and J by 6 bases, leaving 17 bases between them. The CDR3 consists of 14 residues. Germline V gene data show CDR1 as SNHLY and CDR2 as FYNNEI. CDR3 in amino acids: CASRAGERRAEAFF. The CDR3 DNA sequence: TGTGCCAGCAGGGCAGGGGAAAGACGGGCTGAAGCTTTCTTT.

J is TRBJ2-1 and V is TRBV6-2 or TRBV6-3; perhaps TRBD1 as D (6 bases). Germline CDR1 MNHEY, CDR2 SVGEGT. Trimming took off 0 bases at V and 10 bases at J, with 25 bases between the two ends. The CDR3 runs to 18 residues. CDR3 sequence reads: CASSYSRSRGIPLWEQFF. The CDR3, as DNA: TGTGCCAGCAGTTACTCGAGGAGCAGGGGTATACCTTTATGGGAGCAGTTCTTC.

V is TRBV19 and J is TRBJ1-1; D gene uncertain. The ends were cut back, 4 bases at V and 3 bases at J, with 12 bases in the middle. This CDR3 contains 14 residues. Germline lookup yields CDR1 LNHDA and CDR2 SQIVND (reference sequence). The CDR3 DNA follows: TGTGCCAGTAGTAGAGGAGGAGATTACACTGAAGCTTTCTTT. It is translated as CASSRGGDYTEAFF.

The rearrangement links TRBV7-9 to TRBJ2-3; possibly TRBD2 for D (6 bases). Germline CDR1 is SEHNR and CDR2 is FQNEAQ (reference sequence). The germline V and J ends were trimmed by 5 bases and 2 bases, with 17 bases remaining between them. The CDR3 loop spans 16 amino acids. The CDR3 nucleotides read TGTGCCAGCAGCCTGAGCTTGGGACTCTCCACAGATACGCAGTATTTT. It codes for CASSLSLGLSTDTQYF.

The genes are TRBV5-1 and TRBJ1-2; D is perhaps TRBD1 (6 bases). This CDR3 contains 16 residues. Trimming cost V 2 bases and J 4 bases, with 18 bases left between them. Looked up from germline, CDR1 is SGHRS and CDR2 is YFSETQ. The CDR3 sequence: CASSLNGQTTSYGYTF. In DNA form, the CDR3 reads TGCGCCAGCAGCTTAAACGGACAGACTACTTCCTATGGCTACACCTTC.

CDR3 in amino acids: CASSSWGAYEQYF. CDR3 coding DNA: TGTGCCAGCAGCTCCTGGGGGGCCTACGAGCAGTACTTC. The chain links TRBV7-9 to TRBJ2-7; weak D call: TRBD2 (6 bases). This CDR3 comprises 13 residues. V gave up 4 bases and J gave up 2 bases, with 9 bases separating them. The V gene's germline CDR1 is SEHNR and CDR2 FQNEAQ (reference sequence).

The chain carries TRBV4-1 and TRBJ1-1, with unresolved D. Trimming cost V 4 bases and J 1 base, with 13 bases left between them. There are 15 residues in the CDR3. Germline CDR1 reads MGHRA; CDR2 reads YSYEKL. DNA for the CDR3: TGCGCCAGCAGCCCACCCCTAGCGAGGAACACTGAAGCTTTCTTT. Its protein is CASSPPLARNTEAFF.

The V call is TRBV11-2, the J call TRBJ2-2; a weak D match, TRBD1 (6 bases). The ends were cut back, 4 bases at V and 5 bases at J, with 11 bases in the middle. The CDR3 is made up of 14 amino acids. From germline, CDR1 is SGHAT and CDR2 FQNNGV. For the CDR3, the DNA is TGTGCCAGCAGCTCTTACAGGGAAACCGGGGAGCTGTTTTTT. It translates to CASSSYRETGELFF. Full variable domain (missing parts from reference TRBV11-2 and TRBJ2-2): EAGVAQSPRYKIIEKRQSVAFWCNPISGHATLYWYQQILGQGPKLLIQFQNNGVVDDSQLPKDRFSAERLKGVDSTLKIQPAKLEDSAVYLCASSSYRETGELFFGEGSRLTVL.

This chain connects TRBV2 to TRBJ1-1; 7 bases match TRBD1. Germline V gives CDR1 SNHLY, CDR2 FYNNEI. This CDR3 has 12 residues. V gave up 6 bases and J gave up 7 bases; unmatched junction bases: 5. CDR3: CASRWDSLEAFF. CDR3 coding DNA: TGTGCCAGCAGATGGGACAGCCTTGAAGCTTTCTTT.

This chain connects TRBV29-1 to TRBJ2-1; TRBD2 might be the D (6 bases). The CDR3 totals 13 residues. Per the germline V gene, CDR1 is SQVTM and CDR2 is ANQGSEA. V was shortened by 4 bases and J by 1 base, with 8 bases between the two germline ends. CDR3 in DNA: TGCAGCGTTGCGGAGGGTTCCTACAATGAGCAGTTCTTC. It yields the protein CSVAEGSYNEQFF.

The V call is TRBV19, the J call TRBJ1-2, with 9 bases lining up with TRBD1. The CDR3 sequence is 17 residues long. CDR1 is LNHDA, CDR2 SQIVND, per germline (reference sequence). The trim removed 5 bases at V and 6 bases at J, leaving 16 bases unmatched. The CDR3 bases are TGTGCCAGTAGTGTTGCCGGGACAGGGAGACTGGTGGATGGCTACACCTTC. Amino acids: CASSVAGTGRLVDGYTF.

The genes are TRBV19 and TRBJ2-2, with 10 positions matching TRBD1. The CDR3 extends over 15 amino acids. J gave up 4 bases and V 6 bases, and 5 bases lay outside the gene matches. CDR1 is LNHDA, CDR2 SQIVND, per germline (reference sequence). DNA for the CDR3: TGTGCCAGTAGCCGGACAGGGGGGGTCACCGGGGAGCTGTTTTTT. This translates into CASSRTGGVTGELFF.

The chain carries TRBV28 and TRBJ2-7; 10 bases fit TRBD2. The CDR3 loop spans 16 amino acids. V lost 3 bases to trimming and J lost 6 bases; unmatched junction nucleotides: 11. Germline CDR1 and CDR2: MDHEN and SYDVKM. CDR3 DNA: TGTGCCAGCAGTTTTATCCTTAGCGGGAGGTCTGTCGAGCAGTACTTC. Translating it yields CASSFILSGRSVEQYF.

The J gene is TRBJ2-2, the V gene TRBV5-4; 7 bases fit TRBD1. CDR3 size: 15 residues. In germline, CDR1 is SGHNT, CDR2 YYREEE (reference sequence). Trimming took 2 bases from V and 3 from J; bases not matched to a gene: 4. CDR3 sequence reads: CASSLRQGDTGELFF. The CDR3 DNA follows: TGTGCCAGCAGCTTAAGACAGGGCGACACCGGGGAGCTGTTTTTT.

This clone was counted between two and nine times. The rearrangement joins TRBV6-6 to TRBJ2-5; D is possibly TRBD1 (6 bases). The CDR3 extends over 12 amino acids. The ends were cut back, 5 bases at V and 5 bases at J, with 9 bases in the middle. The germline V gene encodes CDR1 MNHNY and CDR2 SVGAGI (reference sequence). In DNA, the CDR3 is TGTGCCAGCAGTCCTAGGGGGGAGACCCAGTACTTC. Protein sequence: CASSPRGETQYF.

The genes are TRBV19 and TRBJ2-7, with 7 bases that match TRBD1. CDR1 and CDR2 (germline): LNHDA, SQIVND (reference sequence). The CDR3 totals 15 residues. The J segment lost 4 bases and the V segment lost 4 bases, leaving 10 bases of the junction unmatched. The CDR3 is CASSTLSGGVYEQYF. The CDR3 region has the DNA TGTGCCAGTAGTACCCTTTCAGGGGGTGTTTACGAGCAGTACTTC.

The chain uses TRBV27 and TRBJ2-1, with 9 bases matching TRBD1. V trimming: 2 bases; J trimming: 2 bases; junction bases outside the gene matches: 1. The CDR3 loop spans 15 amino acids. Germline values: CDR1 MNHEY, CDR2 SMNVEV (reference sequence). CDR3 protein: CASSLTGGTYNEQFF. The DNA of the CDR3 is TGTGCCAGCAGTTTAACAGGGGGCACCTACAATGAGCAGTTCTTC.